The 9 T cell receptor beta chains presented below share a single source sample, sequenced in a study of blood T cell repertoires in COVID-19 (dated by TCRdb to the early 2020s). Library generation was performed with the immunoSEQ multiplex PCR assay. Drawn from immuneACCESS, this table holds only the in-frame rearrangements with V and J called that TCRdb kept. Clones are partly lost; checked studies trace under half to an unresolved V gene and leave the rest unexplained. The sample data list roughly 52,000 clones, and approximately 80% of these were observed just once. Roughly 6.4% of the sample is held by the ten biggest clonotypes. The sample was peripheral blood. These receptors came from a human donor in a cohort sampled during active or convalescent COVID-19.

The chain carries TRBV2 and TRBJ2-2, with D possibly being TRBD1 (6 bases). Germline-derived CDR1 and CDR2 are SNHLY and FYNNEI. CDR3 length: 14 residues. V lost 7 bases and J lost 4, with 13 bases in between. This chain's CDR3 is CASNGQGSTGELFF. The CDR3 DNA is TGTGCCAGCAACGGGCAGGGGAGCACCGGGGAGCTGTTTTTT.

The sample holds one count of this clone. The rearrangement joins TRBV12-5 to TRBJ2-3; 12 nucleotides align to TRBD2. The junction had 6 bases not matched to a gene; V was cut back by 5 bases and J by 3 bases. CDR1 and CDR2 (germline): LGHNT, FRNRAP. The CDR3 is 16 amino acids. CDR3 nucleotide sequence: TGTGCTAGTGGTATCGGACTAGCGGGGAGAACAGATACGCAGTATTTT. It specifies CASGIGLAGRTDTQYF.

This chain links TRBV12-3 or TRBV12-4 with TRBJ2-3; 8 bases are a match to TRBD1. Trimming at V came to 4 bases and at J to 9 bases, leaving 3 bases not matched to a gene. The CDR3 loop spans 12 amino acids. The CDR3 coding sequence is TGTGCCAGCAGTTCCCGGACAGGGACGCAGTATTTT. This sequence encodes CASSSRTGTQYF.

V and J are TRBV5-1 and TRBJ2-3; TRBD1 is a possible D gene (6 bases). Looked up from germline, CDR1 is SGHRS and CDR2 is YFSETQ. Trimming took off 4 bases at V and 2 bases at J, with 8 bases between the two ends. The CDR3 length is 13 residues. CDR3 DNA sequence: TGCGCCAGCAGCCAGGGGTCCACAGATACGCAGTATTTT. Translated: CASSQGSTDTQYF.

This clone appeared a few times. The genes are TRBV5-8 and TRBJ1-1; unclear D gene. Looked up from germline, CDR1 is SGHTS and CDR2 is YDEGEE. Deletions cut 2 bases from V and 7 bases from J, with 15 bases between. The CDR3 loop spans 14 amino acids. The CDR3: CASSFDLNYNEAFF. The CDR3 DNA sequence: TGTGCCAGCAGCTTTGACCTGAACTATAATGAAGCTTTCTTT.

This chain joins TRBV29-1 and TRBJ2-1; 9 positions agree with TRBD1. The V segment lost 4 bases and the J segment 7 bases; nucleotides outside the gene matches: 11. The CDR3 has 15 residues. Germline loops: CDR1 SQVTM, CDR2 ANQGSEA. CDR3 protein: CSVARTGGSANEQFF. CDR3 bases: TGCAGCGTTGCCCGAACAGGGGGCTCAGCGAATGAGCAGTTCTTC.

This chain joins TRBV19 and TRBJ2-3; 11 bases fit TRBD2. The CDR3 loop spans 15 amino acids. Germline V gene lookup returns CDR1 LNHDA and CDR2 SQIVND (reference sequence). Losses at the gene ends were 3 bases for V and 4 bases for J; bases not matched to a gene: 3. This chain's CDR3 is CASSMLAGGADTQYF. In DNA, the CDR3 is TGTGCCAGTAGTATGTTAGCGGGGGGGGCAGATACGCAGTATTTT.

The chain carries TRBV3-1 (or the pseudogene TRBV3-2) and TRBJ1-3; 7 nucleotides align to TRBD1. V shed 2 bases and J 1 base; nucleotides not matched to a gene: 5. CDR3 size: 16 residues. Germline loops: CDR1 LGHDT, CDR2 YNNKEL (reference sequence). The CDR3, as DNA: TGTGCCAGCAGCCAAAGGACAGGCTTTTCTGGAAACACCATATATTTT. Protein: CASSQRTGFSGNTIYF.

The V call is TRBV4-1, the J call TRBJ2-1; D call uncertain. The CDR3 spans 14 residues. The V end lost 0 bases, the J end lost 13 bases, and 16 bases lay between the germline ends. Germline V CDR1 and CDR2: MGHRA, YSYEKL. The CDR3, as DNA: TGCGCCAGCAGCCAAGATTGGCAGCTCAGGCAACAGTTCTTC. Translated, it gives CASSQDWQLRQQFF.